This T cell receptor (beta chain) was recovered during a study of T-cell reconstitution after alpha-beta-depleted transplantation in children (dated by TCRdb to the mid-2010s). Regarding the research as a whole: T-cell immune reconstitution after TCRalphabeta/CD19-depleted allogeneic hematopoietic cell transplantation in children was quantitatively tracked in the study by means of TCR repertoire profiling.

Worth noting for this clonotype: Its cognate antigen has yet to be identified. Base qualities are not provided; no much larger clone lies one nucleotide away.

Libraries came from PCR. TCRdb records Illumina HiSeq 2500 as the sequencer. TCR library preparation used molecular barcoding, with unique molecular identifiers applied to normalize quantification of the TCRbeta repertoire. Using fastp trimming at Q25 and MiXCR clonotype assembly, TCRdb reanalyzed the public sequencing data and kept in-frame beta chains. Every distinct CDR3 protein forms one entry, paired with its most common genes and DNA. The sample table records roughly 500,000 distinct CDR3 sequences; less than 35% of these occur just once. Around 2.3% of the sample is taken by the ten largest. The receptor was derived from a human donor who donated a stem cell graft to a child with aplastic anemia. The sequenced sample was PBMCs from the stem cell graft donor, obtained from the stem cell graft.

The DNA sequence is given as TGCAGTGCCCGTATGGGACGGGATTCACCCCTCCACTTT. This is translated as CSARMGRDSPLHF. Rearrangement joined TRBV20-1 to TRBJ1-6; the D gene is possibly TRBD1, with 5 bases matching. The germline V gene (reference sequence) supplies CDR1 DFQATT and CDR2 SNEGSKA. The CDR3 measures 13 amino acids from cysteine to phenylalanine. The CDR3 DNA has 39 bases and is translated from base 1. V is pared back by 6 bases and J by 8 bases, with 14 bases lying between the germline termini.